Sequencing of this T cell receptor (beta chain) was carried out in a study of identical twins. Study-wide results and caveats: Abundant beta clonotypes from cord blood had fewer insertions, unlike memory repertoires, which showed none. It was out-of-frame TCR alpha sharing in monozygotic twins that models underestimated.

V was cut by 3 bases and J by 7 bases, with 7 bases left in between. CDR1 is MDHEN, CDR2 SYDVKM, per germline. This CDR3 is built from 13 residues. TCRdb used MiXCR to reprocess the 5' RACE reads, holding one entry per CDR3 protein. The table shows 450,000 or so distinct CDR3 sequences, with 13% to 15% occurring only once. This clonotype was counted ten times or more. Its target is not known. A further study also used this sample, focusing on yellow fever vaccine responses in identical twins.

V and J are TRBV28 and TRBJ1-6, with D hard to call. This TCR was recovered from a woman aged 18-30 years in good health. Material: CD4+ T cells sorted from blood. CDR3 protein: CASSLGRNSPLHF. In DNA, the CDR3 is TGTGCCAGCAGTTTGGGCAGAAATTCACCCCTCCACTTT.